A selection of T cell receptor beta chains follows, all from one sample in a study of siplizumab effects on memory and regulatory T cells. Some clones are missing from TCRdb's copy, which holds only in-frame ones; the method was immunoSEQ multiplex PCR. The data hold under 150,000 clones, with about 94% observed a single time. The sequencing sample was made of non-Treg CD4+ T cells sorted from blood. These receptors came from a human donor in good health. Both conserved end residues are part of each CDR3. Each record gives: V gene, J gene, CDR3 protein.

>TRBV5-1|TRBJ2-3
CASTRGSTDTQYF
>TRBV2|TRBJ2-1
CASSRLGRRSYNEQFF
>TRBV10-3|TRBJ1-5
CAISRDRSSNQPQHF
>TRBV2|TRBJ1-5
CASSVKNQPQHF
>TRBV27|TRBJ2-5
CASRWGFSETQYF
>TRBV5-6|TRBJ2-3
CASSFGLAVGDTQYF
>TRBV10-1|TRBJ2-2
CASSPSPGTPTGELFF
>TRBV4-2|TRBJ2-1
CASSQGVHEQFF
>TRBV27|TRBJ2-7
CASGDRAPYEQYF
>TRBV7-2|TRBJ2-2
CASSSFLGYGGELFF
>TRBV4-2|TRBJ2-3
CASSQEEVTGRGTQYF
>TRBV7-9|TRBJ2-7
CASSLGVAGYYEQYF
>TRBV2|TRBJ2-2
CASSEIGGEAGELFF
>TRBV6-1|TRBJ2-1
CASSVTGTTYNEQFF
>TRBV19|TRBJ1-5
CASSRWEENQPQHF
>TRBV29-1|TRBJ1-3
CSVTIRVAGNTIYF
>TRBV4-1|TRBJ1-2
CASSQTWQLNYGYTF
>TRBV19|TRBJ2-7
CASSPPGSFTYEQYF
>TRBV5-1|TRBJ1-4
CASSLARGAGHTEKLFF
>TRBV7-2|TRBJ2-2
CASSLVSVTGELFF
>TRBV18|TRBJ1-5
CASSPGQNNQPQHF
>TRBV7-8|TRBJ1-2
CASSLSGPTGVSDGYTF
>TRBV27|TRBJ1-1
CASSPRGADTEAFF
>TRBV25-1|TRBJ2-7
CASSPRGGDEQYF
>TRBV5-1|TRBJ2-3
CASSRDRVADTQYF
>TRBV5-1|TRBJ2-1
CASSLDSGSSYNEQFF
>TRBV6-1|TRBJ1-1
CASSEIWTENTEAFF
>TRBV6-5|TRBJ1-1
CASSWSTSWAEAFF
>TRBV7-9|TRBJ2-1
CASSPTLREFSYNEQFF
>TRBV25-1|TRBJ2-1
CASSSPRGGAWGNEQFF
>TRBV7-9|TRBJ2-7
CASSPTAGSAEQYF
>TRBV19|TRBJ2-3
CASSPPDLDTQYF
>TRBV7-9|TRBJ1-2
CASSGTGTGYSGYTF
>TRBV9|TRBJ2-2
CASSVRDRGTGELFF
>TRBV29-1|TRBJ2-1
CSVEDTGRAFYNEQFF
>TRBV6-1|TRBJ2-5
CATQTGQGAKKTQYF
>TRBV2|TRBJ1-2
CASSELSDHGYTF
>TRBV10-3|TRBJ1-4
CAISLRRSEKLFF